This TCR beta chain was recorded in a study of blood T cells in healthy people across ages (dated by TCRdb to about 2015). Notes on the research overall: In model experiments, roughly one uniquely barcoded TCR beta cDNA molecule per two T cells was captured by template switching. Using the same blood draw, the study looked at two additional independent replicas of 1 million unique cDNA reads for two donors, one aged 18 to 30 and the other aged 80 or older. Donors were grouped into four age groups: young (average approximately 15 years), middle-aged (roughly 38), aged (around 60) and long-lived (about 89). To avoid experimental bias, donors of different ages were distributed randomly across sequencing lanes. Using deep sequencing normalized with unique cDNA molecular identifiers, the study measured how TCR beta repertoire diversity changes with age. What the research found in general, with its limitations: Because profiling used bulk unsorted PBMCs, naive and antigen-experienced compartments could not be compared conclusively. There was a strong correlation between observed TCR beta diversity and the percentage of naive T cells measured by flow cytometry. Compared with the aged group, the long-lived group had more naive CD4+ T cells, fewer expanded clones and increased TCR diversity, suggesting age selection. Because the CMV infection status of the donors was unknown, age-related changes in expanded clonotypes may potentially have been confounded. Estimates of total diversity from one million sequenced T cells were regarded as lower bounds and underestimates. Observed TCR beta diversity per million T cells fell roughly linearly with age, and a significant reduction was already apparent by age around 36.

The roughly 39 donors, aged about 6 to 95 years, were systemically healthy Caucasian individuals from Russia. Each donor gave ten milliliters of peripheral blood, drawn into EDTA-treated Vacutainer tubes. PBMCs were isolated by Ficoll-Paque density-gradient centrifugation, with at least 7 million obtained per sample. Total RNA, at least 6 micrograms per sample, was extracted from PBMCs with Trizol reagent. For every donor, flow cytometry on a PBMC aliquot measured the percentage of naive CD45RAhigh/CD27high T cells. The sample holds one count of this clonotype. The specificity of this receptor is unknown. Per-base quality was not reported, and no clone a single base away is much larger than it. Reading from cysteine to phenylalanine, the CDR3 counts 16 amino acids. The DNA shown is the 48-base CDR3, in frame from base 1. CDR1 and CDR2 are drawn from the germline V gene: SGHVS, FQNEAQ. The germline V end is reduced by 4 bases and the J end by 9 bases; junction bases left unmatched: 14.

The receptor library was made with 5' RACE. The instrument was an Illumina HiSeq 2500. A second PCR of about 6 to 11 cycles was performed with a sample-barcoded 5' primer and a J-beta primer mix. Each TCR beta cDNA molecule received a unique molecular identifier from a template-switch 5' adaptor carrying 12 random nucleotides. Each sample yielded at least 2.5 million CDR3-containing paired-end reads. First-strand cDNA synthesis was performed from all RNA using the Mint cDNA synthesis kit, with priming by a TRBC-specific oligonucleotide. Following uracil-DNA glycosylase treatment, a first 18-cycle PCR with universal primers M1SS and BC2_uni_R was performed on all cDNA. The authors processed their data as follows. Normalization of each sample was performed by random selection of 1 million high-quality reads, each carrying a distinct molecular identifier. Instead of being binned into consensus sequences, reads with shared molecular identifiers were discarded. MiTCR, set to a Q25 quality threshold and the strictest error-elimination algorithm, was used for CDR3 identification, clonotype clustering and error correction. A nonparametric unseen species model using Euler transformation provided a lower-bound estimate of total TCR beta diversity. The public reads were reanalyzed by TCRdb: fastp trimming at Q25, MiXCR alignment, in-frame beta chains only. Every distinct CDR3 protein forms one entry, paired with its most common genes and DNA. TCRdb's processing, not the study's, gives the V and J calls here. The sample contains around 1,500,000 distinct CDR3 sequences, approximately 42% of them found a single time. 7.9% of the sample rests with the top ten.

The rearrangement combines TRBV7-8 with TRBJ2-1; TRBD1 matches 8 bases in the middle. This TCR derives from a woman aged 18-29 years in good health. The sequenced sample was blood. The encoded CDR3 is CASSSRGPNYMVEQFF. The bases are TGTGCCAGCAGCTCCAGGGGGCCCAACTACATGGTTGAGCAGTTCTTC.